Listed here are 27 T cell receptor beta chains from one sample, sequenced in a study of CD8 T cells in ankylosing spondylitis. TCRdb reanalysed the 5' RACE reads using MiXCR and keeps one entry per CDR3 protein. This sample has 500,000 or so distinct CDR3 sequences; 5.3% occur once, and the top ten carry 3% to 4.5%. For these TCRs, the target antigens are not known. Findings and limits, study-wide: Seemingly distinctive of ankylosing spondylitis blood was a TCR beta motif formed by eight highly homologous variants.

The sequencing sample was made of blood, either unsorted or a sorted T cell fraction (not recorded which). The receptors originated from a male donor with ankylosing spondylitis.

This clonotype was observed many times. CDR3 residues: CSAPLGTGEYGYTF. The CDR3 coding sequence is TGCAGTGCTCCTCTAGGGACAGGGGAGTATGGCTACACCTTC. The genes are TRBV20-1 and TRBJ1-2, with 10 bases that match TRBD1. Trimming at V came to 5 bases and at J to 5 bases, leaving 8 bases not matched to a gene. The CDR3 totals 14 residues. Germline V gives CDR1 DFQATT, CDR2 SNEGSKA (reference sequence).

This clonotype was seen at least ten times. This rearrangement joins TRBV7-2 to TRBJ2-3; 7 bases map to TRBD1. This CDR3 has 16 amino acids. Germline CDR1 SGHTA, CDR2 FQGNSA. The ends lost 4 bases at V and 6 bases at J; junction bases unmatched: 13. This chain's CDR3 is CASSSPMRGRLDTQYF. CDR3 sequence (DNA): TGTGCCAGCAGCTCACCCATGAGGGGGCGATTGGATACGCAGTATTTT. Using reference TRBV7-2 and TRBJ2-3 for the parts outside the CDR3, the full variable domain is GAGVSQSPSNKVTEKGKDVELRCDPISGHTALYWYRQSLGQGLEFLIYFQGNSAPDKSGLPSDRFSAERTGGSVSTLTIQRTQQEDSAVYLCASSSPMRGRLDTQYFGPGTRLTVL.

This clonotype was seen ten or more times. The rearrangement joins TRBV6-2 or TRBV6-3 to TRBJ2-3; weak D call: TRBD1 (5 bases). This CDR3 region has 18 residues. Germline-derived CDR1 and CDR2 are MNHEY and SVGEGT. Trimming pared 0 bases from V and 1 base from J, leaving 17 bases between. CDR3 sequence: CASSYSYGAATGTDTQYF. In nucleotides, the CDR3 is TGTGCCAGCAGTTACTCGTATGGGGCGGCTACGGGCACAGATACGCAGTATTTT.

V usage is TRBV2 and J usage is TRBJ2-2; D is possibly TRBD2 (6 bases). This CDR3 region has 15 residues. The germline V gene has CDR1 SNHLY and CDR2 FYNNEI. The V and J ends lost 5 bases and 5 bases respectively, with 15 bases between them. The CDR3 DNA follows: TGTGCCAGCAGTTCCGGGACTCCTCCTACCGGGGAGCTGTTTTTT. This sequence encodes CASSSGTPPTGELFF.

The gene calls are TRBV5-1 and TRBJ2-5; maybe TRBD1 (6 bases). Trimming removed 4 bases from V and 2 bases from J, with 15 bases in between. This CDR3 is built from 15 residues. Looked up from germline, CDR1 is SGHRS and CDR2 is YFSETQ. The CDR3 spells CASSPQSTGQETQYF. The CDR3 DNA reads TGCGCCAGCAGCCCCCAATCGACAGGACAAGAGACCCAGTACTTC.

There are many counts of this clonotype. The chain uses TRBV28 and TRBJ1-5; a possible D gene is TRBD1 (5 bases). The CDR3 consists of 14 residues. Trimming cost V 11 bases and J 1 base, with 15 bases left between them. Germline V lookup: CDR1 MDHEN, CDR2 SYDVKM. The CDR3 nucleotides are TGTGCCTGGTCTCGTGGACACAGCAATCAGCCCCAGCATTTT. This sequence encodes CAWSRGHSNQPQHF. Full variable domain (rest looked up from reference TRBV28 and TRBJ1-5): DVKVTQSSRYLVKRTGEKVFLECVQDMDHENMFWYRQDPGLGLRLIYFSYDVKMKEKGDIPEGYSVSREKKERFSLILESASTNQTSMYLCAWSRGHSNQPQHFGDGTRLSIL.

This chain connects TRBV11-2 to TRBJ2-7; D is undetermined. V gave up 1 base and J gave up 6 bases, with 10 bases separating them. This CDR3 is 13 amino acids long. Germline CDR1 SGHAT, CDR2 FQNNGV. The CDR3 DNA reads TGTGCCAGCAGCTTAGGGGCTCGCAGCGAGCAGTACTTC. Translating it yields CASSLGARSEQYF.

This clonotype appeared many times. The chain recombines TRBV10-3 with TRBJ2-5, with 11 bases identical to TRBD1. This CDR3 is built from 16 residues. Germline CDR1 and CDR2: ENHRY and SYGVKD. The V gene end was trimmed by 2 bases and the J gene end by 1 base; junction bases not matched to a gene: 3. This CDR3 is CAISERDRGTQETQYF. The CDR3 nucleotides are TGTGCCATCAGTGAGAGGGACAGGGGGACCCAAGAGACCCAGTACTTC.

There are many counts of this clonotype. The CDR3 spells CSATGTGVPYEQYF. Here the CDR3 DNA reads TGCAGTGCTACCGGGACAGGGGTTCCCTACGAGCAGTACTTC. This chain joins TRBV20-1 and TRBJ2-7, with 10 bases aligning to TRBD1. V was clipped by 4 bases and J by 2 bases; unmatched bases: 5. The germline V gene has CDR1 DFQATT and CDR2 SNEGSKA (reference sequence). The CDR3 runs to 14 residues.

A few counts support this clonotype. The rearrangement uses TRBV27 and TRBJ2-1; no clear D gene. Germline V gene data show CDR1 as MNHEY and CDR2 as SMNVEV (reference sequence). Trimming pared 4 bases from V and 8 bases from J, leaving 9 bases between. The CDR3 spans 12 residues. This CDR3 reads CASSSRSHEQFF. The CDR3 DNA follows: TGTGCCAGCAGTTCTCGCAGCCATGAGCAGTTCTTC.

In the case of this clonotype: Since a much larger clone is just one base distant, this may be a read error. This sequence joins TRBV4-2 and TRBJ2-5; D not resolved. Germline V gene sequence: CDR1 LGHNA, CDR2 YNFKEQ. This CDR3 has 16 amino acids. CDR3 nucleotide sequence: TGTGCCAGCATCCAAGATGGCCACTTGTACCAAGAGACCCAGTACTTC. Protein: CASIQDGHLYQETQYF.

This clonotype was observed many times. This chain uses TRBV5-1 with TRBJ1-2; D is unclear. Per the germline V gene, CDR1 is SGHRS and CDR2 is YFSETQ. V lost 5 bases and J 4 bases, leaving 15 bases between the germline ends. The CDR3 is 14 residues long. The CDR3 DNA reads as TGCGCCAGCAGTGCCACGACCGGGATCTATGGCTACACCTTC. It is translated as CASSATTGIYGYTF.

This clonotype was counted only a few times. The chain recombines TRBV6-1 with TRBJ1-2; the D gene is possibly TRBD1 (5 bases). The V gene's germline CDR1 is MNHNS and CDR2 SASEGT. With 5 bases removed from V and 3 bases from J, the gap between germline ends came to 13 bases. CDR3 length: 14 residues. CDR3 in DNA: TGTGCCAGCAGTATGGTACAGGATCACTATGGCTACACCTTC. Translation gives CASSMVQDHYGYTF.

This clonotype was seen repeatedly, ten times or more. V is TRBV4-1 and J is TRBJ2-2, with D perhaps TRBD2 (5 bases). With 6 bases removed from V and 8 bases from J, the gap between germline ends came to 13 bases. This CDR3 comprises 13 residues. CDR1 and CDR2 from the germline V gene are MGHRA and YSYEKL. CDR3 protein: CASSHMRAGELFF. The CDR3 DNA sequence: TGCGCCAGCAGTCACATGAGGGCAGGGGAGCTGTTTTTT.

This clonotype was observed many times. This chain joins TRBV9 and TRBJ1-1; no definite D call. Germline lookup yields CDR1 SGDLS and CDR2 YYNGEE. The CDR3 extends over 14 amino acids. V lost 4 bases and J 1 base, leaving 11 bases between the germline ends. Here the CDR3 DNA reads TGTGCCAGCAGCACCCAGGTGGGGAACACTGAAGCTTTCTTT. Translated: CASSTQVGNTEAFF.

This clonotype was found many times. This chain connects TRBV7-2 to TRBJ2-5; perhaps TRBD1 as D (6 bases). The CDR3 is 14 amino acids. Germline CDR1 SGHTA, CDR2 FQGNSA. V lost 5 bases to trimming and J lost 5 bases, with 15 bases between them. The CDR3 region has the DNA TGTGCCAGCAGCCCCGGGACACCCCGGGAGACCCAGTACTTC. It codes for CASSPGTPRETQYF.

This rearrangement joins TRBV28 to TRBJ2-7, with 7 positions matching TRBD1. V shed 4 bases and J 3 bases; nucleotides not matched to a gene: 12. There are 16 residues in the CDR3. The germline V gene has CDR1 MDHEN and CDR2 SYDVKM. CDR3 protein: CASSSRWVRGIYEQYF. CDR3 bases: TGTGCCAGCAGTTCGCGCTGGGTCAGGGGGATCTACGAGCAGTACTTC.

The table lists this clonotype with many counts. The gene calls are TRBV29-1 and TRBJ1-1; D remains ambiguous. Trimming shortened V by 7 bases and J by 4 bases, and 13 bases separated the two germline ends. CDR1 is SQVTM and CDR2 is ANQGSEA in the germline V gene. The CDR3 has 12 residues. As DNA, the CDR3 is TGCAGCGGGGGTTCGTTAGGCACTGAAGCTTTCTTT. Translating gives CSGGSLGTEAFF.

This clonotype was seen many times. The chain employs TRBV7-2 and TRBJ2-1; 9 positions match TRBD1. The CDR3 runs 15 residues. Per germline, CDR1 SGHTA and CDR2 FQGNSA. V was pared by 4 bases and J by 6 bases, with 7 bases of the junction left unmatched. The CDR3 DNA reads TGTGCCAGCAGCTCGGGACAGGGAGTGGGCAATGAGCAGTTCTTC. It is translated as CASSSGQGVGNEQFF.

This clonotype was observed many times. The V call is TRBV6-5, the J call TRBJ1-3, with D perhaps matching TRBD1 (6 bases). This CDR3 has 17 residues. Germline-derived CDR1 and CDR2 are MNHEY and SVGAGI. Trimming stripped 0 bases from V and 0 bases from J, with 12 bases between. The CDR3 region is CASSYSRQAVSGNTIYF. CDR3 nucleotides: TGTGCCAGCAGTTACTCCCGACAGGCTGTCTCTGGAAACACCATATATTTT.

This clonotype was seen at least ten times. The chain carries TRBV7-9 and TRBJ1-3, with D possibly being TRBD1 (5 bases). Looked up from germline, CDR1 is SEHNR and CDR2 is FQNEAQ (reference sequence). This CDR3 has 16 amino acids. V lost 0 bases to trimming and J lost 1 base, with 10 bases between them. The CDR3 loop reads CASSLAIRESGNTIYF. In nucleotides, the CDR3 is TGTGCCAGCAGCTTAGCGATCAGGGAATCTGGAAACACCATATATTTT.

This clonotype occurred many times. The J gene is TRBJ2-1, the V gene TRBV20-1; possible D gene TRBD2, 5 bases. V shed 3 bases and J shed 7 bases, with 13 bases lying between them. Germline-derived CDR1 and CDR2 are DFQATT and SNEGSKA (reference sequence). The CDR3 consists of 13 residues. The CDR3 DNA reads TGCAGTGCTAGTACCCCTGGGAGTAATGAGCAGTTCTTC. This codes for CSASTPGSNEQFF.

The chain links TRBV12-3 or TRBV12-4 to TRBJ2-7; possibly TRBD1 for D (5 bases). The CDR3 spans 12 residues. The V gene lost 8 bases and the J gene lost 2 bases, with 10 bases spanning the gap. The CDR3 here is CASALTAYEQYF. In DNA, the CDR3 is TGTGCCAGCGCCTTGACAGCCTACGAGCAGTACTTC.

This clonotype was recorded many times. The chain uses TRBV19 and TRBJ2-7; 10 bases map to TRBD1. CDR1 and CDR2 from the germline V gene are LNHDA and SQIVND (reference sequence). V gave up 5 bases and J gave up 3 bases; unmatched junction bases: 7. This CDR3 region has 15 residues. Written as DNA, the CDR3 is TGTGCCAGTAGTGTGCCAGGGACAGGGGTCTACGAGCAGTACTTC. This gives the protein CASSVPGTGVYEQYF.

This clonotype was observed a few times. The chain links TRBV13 to TRBJ2-5, with TRBD1 matching over 9 bases. CDR3 length: 18 residues. Germline V gene lookup returns CDR1 PRHDT and CDR2 FYEKMQ (reference sequence). V dropped 4 bases and J dropped 3; count of bases not matched to a gene: 15. The CDR3 loop reads CASSSGQGWTSGEETQYF. The CDR3 region has the DNA TGTGCCAGCAGCTCTGGACAGGGGTGGACGTCCGGAGAAGAGACCCAGTACTTC.

The sample holds many counts of this clonotype. The gene calls are TRBV11-2 and TRBJ2-2, with no clear D. Germline V gene lookup returns CDR1 SGHAT and CDR2 FQNNGV. V lost 5 bases to trimming and J lost 1 base, with 5 bases between them. The CDR3 has 13 residues. CDR3 sequence: CASSTGNTGELFF. The DNA for the CDR3 is TGTGCCAGCAGCACGGGGAACACCGGGGAGCTGTTTTTT.

Ten or more counts support this clonotype. This chain connects TRBV5-1 to TRBJ2-5, with D possibly TRBD1 on 6 matching bases. V was clipped by 0 bases and J by 3 bases, with 9 bases between them. The length of the CDR3 is 14 residues. Germline lookup yields CDR1 SGHRS and CDR2 YFSETQ. The CDR3 spells CASSLARTEETQYF. The CDR3 DNA reads TGCGCCAGCAGCTTGGCCCGGACAGAAGAGACCCAGTACTTC. The full variable domain, with the rest looked up from reference TRBV5-1 and TRBJ2-5, is KAGVTQTPRYLIKTRGQQVTLSCSPISGHRSVSWYQQTPGQGLQFLFEYFSETQRNKGNFPGRFSGRQFSNSRSEMNVSTLELGDSALYLCASSLARTEETQYFGPGTRLLVL.